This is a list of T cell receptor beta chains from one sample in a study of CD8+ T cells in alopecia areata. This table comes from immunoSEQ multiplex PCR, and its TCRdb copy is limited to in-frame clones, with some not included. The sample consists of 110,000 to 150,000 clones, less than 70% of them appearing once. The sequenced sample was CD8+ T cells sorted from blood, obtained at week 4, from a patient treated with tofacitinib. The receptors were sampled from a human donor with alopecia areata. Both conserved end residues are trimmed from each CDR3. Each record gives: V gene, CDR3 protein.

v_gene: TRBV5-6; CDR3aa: ASSLGISYEQY
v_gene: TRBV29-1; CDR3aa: SVEGVAQETQY
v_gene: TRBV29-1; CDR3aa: SVDYGDNSPLH
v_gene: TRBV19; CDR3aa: ATRQAHSYEQY
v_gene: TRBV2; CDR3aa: ATQLFPRNEQF
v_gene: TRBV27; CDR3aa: ASSLDGNSNQPQH
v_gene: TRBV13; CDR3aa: ASSFATENYGYT
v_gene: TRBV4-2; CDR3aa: ASSHGGASDTQY
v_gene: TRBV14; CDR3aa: ASSHDWSYEQY
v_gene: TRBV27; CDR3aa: ASSLEGVPYEQY
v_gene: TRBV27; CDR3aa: ASSYLPNYGYT
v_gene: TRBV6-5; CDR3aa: ASSPGEGGEQY
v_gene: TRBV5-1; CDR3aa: ASSLLGQLNQPQH
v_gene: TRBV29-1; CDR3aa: SATDSFYEQY
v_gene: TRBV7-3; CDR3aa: ASSPSYNSNQPQH
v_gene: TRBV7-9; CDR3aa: ASSPDGTVRGKLF